The sequence of this TCR beta chain was determined in a study of T cell responses to AZD1222 COVID-19 vaccine. This CDR3 contains 15 residues. The V gene lost 4 bases and the J gene lost 0 bases, with 11 bases spanning the gap. Germline V CDR1 and CDR2: MNHEY, SVGAGI. About this clone itself: Antigen: not known.

Findings of the study overall: In all cases, repertoires were sampled only after the peak T cell response. Only a handful of AZD1222 recipients were seropositive at baseline. A reported finding is that nearly half of spike-specific TCRs target unmutated variant regions. There were mostly white British donors and more females than males, and clonal diversity was possibly underestimated.

Sequencing used immunoSEQ multiplex PCR; TCRdb keeps in-frame clones, though not all of them. The repertoire includes 100,000 to 150,000 clones, roughly 91% of them detected once, and around 10% sits in the top ten. The receptor was isolated from an adult in good health. The chain uses TRBV6-5 and TRBJ2-3, with D possibly being TRBD1 (5 bases). The sequenced sample was peripheral blood, obtained on day 0 of MenACWY control vaccination. The CDR3 region has the DNA TGTGCCAGCAGTTTCTCTGGACAAAGCACAGATACGCAGTATTTT. Its translation: CASSFSGQSTDTQYF.